This paragraph covers one T cell receptor (beta chain) sequence. Using immunoSEQ multiplex PCR, the repertoire was profiled, and TCRdb retains in-frame clones only, with some absent. The table lists some 300,000 clones, roughly 91% of them singletons, with over 2% in the top ten. The sample comes from a study of blood T cell repertoires in COVID-19. Looking at the study overall: Sites in the United States, Italy and Spain provided acute and convalescent COVID-19 samples. Sources were T cells, B-cell-depleted T cells, or PBMCs; the material itself was cDNA or gDNA.

With 0 bases removed from V and 3 bases from J, the gap between germline ends came to 17 bases. The germline V gene encodes CDR1 SGDLS and CDR2 YYNGEE. The CDR3 has 17 amino acids. The receptor was isolated from a woman between 55 and 75 years old in a cohort exposed to, infected with or recovered from COVID-19 (not recorded which). The chain employs TRBV9 and TRBJ2-3; tentatively, D is TRBD1 (6 bases). What was sequenced was PBMCs or T cells enriched from blood (not recorded which). This chain's CDR3 is CASSVDRGRGGTDTQYF. The CDR3 bases are TGTGCCAGCAGCGTAGATAGGGGGAGAGGCGGAACAGATACGCAGTATTTT. Full variable domain (missing parts from reference TRBV9 and TRBJ2-3): DSGVTQTPKHLITATGQRVTLRCSPRSGDLSVYWYQQSLDQGLQFLIQYYNGEERAKGNILERFSAQQFPDLHSELNLSSLELGDSALYFCASSVDRGRGGTDTQYFGPGTRLTVL.